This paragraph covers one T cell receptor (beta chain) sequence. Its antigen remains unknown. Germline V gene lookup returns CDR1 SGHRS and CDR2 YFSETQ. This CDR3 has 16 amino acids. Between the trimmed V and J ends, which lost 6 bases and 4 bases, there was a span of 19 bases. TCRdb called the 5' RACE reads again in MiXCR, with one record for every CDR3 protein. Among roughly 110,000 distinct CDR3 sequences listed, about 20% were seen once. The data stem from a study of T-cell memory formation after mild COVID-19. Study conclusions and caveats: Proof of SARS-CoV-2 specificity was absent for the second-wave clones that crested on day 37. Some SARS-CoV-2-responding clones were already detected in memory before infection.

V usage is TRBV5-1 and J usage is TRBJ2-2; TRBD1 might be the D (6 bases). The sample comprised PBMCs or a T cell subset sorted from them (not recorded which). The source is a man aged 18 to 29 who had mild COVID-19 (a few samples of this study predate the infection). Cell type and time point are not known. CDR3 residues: CASKLSSGTFTGELFF. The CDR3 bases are TGCGCCAGCAAACTATCTTCCGGGACATTCACCGGGGAGCTGTTTTTT.